This TCR beta chain is from a study of control samples from healthy donors and cancer patients. V was clipped by 7 bases and J by 4 bases; unmatched bases: 11. Germline V gene sequence: CDR1 SNHLY, CDR2 FYNNEI. This CDR3 region has 15 residues. Profiled with immunoSEQ multiplex PCR; TCRdb holds only in-frame clones, not every one. The sample lists approximately 93,000 clones, roughly 89% occurring once. The sequence derives from a woman aged 45 to 65 with colorectal cancer. The J gene is TRBJ2-7, the V gene TRBV2; 9 bases match TRBD1. The sample taken for sequencing was PBMCs. CDR3: CASIPRGTGKYEQYV. CDR3 coding DNA: TGTGCCAGCATTCCCCGAGGGACAGGGAAATACGAGCAGTACGTC.